This entry concerns a single TCR beta chain. The V gene lost 3 bases and the J gene lost 5 bases, with 20 bases spanning the gap. This CDR3 spans 17 amino acids. CDR1 SGHDN and CDR2 FVKESK come from the germline V gene. These data originate in a study of control samples from healthy donors and cancer patients. Only in-frame clones appear in the TCRdb table, and some are missing; sequencing was by immunoSEQ multiplex PCR. The sample has 60,000 to 75,000 clones, roughly 86% seen once; the top ten hold approximately 2.5%. The chain combines TRBV14 with TRBJ2-4; maybe TRBD2 (5 bases). Sequencing was done on a sample of PBMCs. This clonotype was sampled from a woman in her fifties or sixties with head and neck cancer. The chain's CDR3 is CASSHPRGPSGQNIQYF. For the CDR3, the DNA is TGTGCCAGCAGCCACCCCCGAGGGCCAAGTGGACAAAACATTCAGTACTTC.